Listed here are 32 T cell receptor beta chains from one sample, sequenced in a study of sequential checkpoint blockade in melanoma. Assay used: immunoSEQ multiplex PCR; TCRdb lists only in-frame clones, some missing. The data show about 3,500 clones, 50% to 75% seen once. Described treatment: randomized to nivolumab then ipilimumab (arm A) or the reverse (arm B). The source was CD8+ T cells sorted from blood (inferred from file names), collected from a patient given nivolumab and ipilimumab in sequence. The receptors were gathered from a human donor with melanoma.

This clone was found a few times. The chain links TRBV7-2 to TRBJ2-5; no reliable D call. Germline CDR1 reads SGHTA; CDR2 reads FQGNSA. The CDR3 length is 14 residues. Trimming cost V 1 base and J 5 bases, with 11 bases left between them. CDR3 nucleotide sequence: TGTGCCAGCAGCTTAGAGATGACTTTCGAGACCCAGTACTTC. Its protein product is CASSLEMTFETQYF.

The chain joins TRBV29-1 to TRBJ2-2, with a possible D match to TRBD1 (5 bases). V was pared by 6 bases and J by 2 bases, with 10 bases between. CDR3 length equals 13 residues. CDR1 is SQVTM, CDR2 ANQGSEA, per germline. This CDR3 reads CSVGVRNTGELFF. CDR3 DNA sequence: TGCAGCGTAGGGGTGAGAAACACCGGGGAGCTGTTTTTT.

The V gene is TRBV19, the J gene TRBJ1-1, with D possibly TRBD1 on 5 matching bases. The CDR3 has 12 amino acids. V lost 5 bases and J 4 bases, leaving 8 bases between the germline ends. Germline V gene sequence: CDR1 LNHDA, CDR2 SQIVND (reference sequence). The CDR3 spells CASSSGGTEAFF. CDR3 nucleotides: TGTGCCAGTAGTTCCGGGGGCACTGAAGCTTTCTTT.

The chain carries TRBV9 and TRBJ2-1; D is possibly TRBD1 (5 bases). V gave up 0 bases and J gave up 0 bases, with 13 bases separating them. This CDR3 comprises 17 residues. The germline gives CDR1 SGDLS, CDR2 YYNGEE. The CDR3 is CASSVDPFTGSYNEQFF. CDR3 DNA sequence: TGTGCCAGCAGCGTAGACCCATTCACAGGCTCCTACAATGAGCAGTTCTTC.

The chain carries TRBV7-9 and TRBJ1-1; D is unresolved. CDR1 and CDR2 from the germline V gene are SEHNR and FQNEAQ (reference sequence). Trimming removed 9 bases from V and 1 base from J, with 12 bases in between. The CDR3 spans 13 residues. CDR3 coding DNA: TGTGCCAGTTCGATAACAGCGAACACTGAAGCTTTCTTT. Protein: CASSITANTEAFF.

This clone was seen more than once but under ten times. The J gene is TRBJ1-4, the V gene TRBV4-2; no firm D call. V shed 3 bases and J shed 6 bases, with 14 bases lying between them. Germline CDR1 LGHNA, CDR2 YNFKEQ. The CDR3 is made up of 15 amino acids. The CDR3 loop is CASSHTESADEKLFF. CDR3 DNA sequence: TGTGCCAGCAGCCATACGGAGTCTGCCGATGAAAAACTGTTTTTT.

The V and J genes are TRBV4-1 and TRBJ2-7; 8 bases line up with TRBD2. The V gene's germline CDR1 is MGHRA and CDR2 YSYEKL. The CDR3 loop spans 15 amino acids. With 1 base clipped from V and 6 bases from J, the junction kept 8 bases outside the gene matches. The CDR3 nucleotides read TGCGCCAGCAGCCAAGCGGGACTAGAGGCTGGCGAGCAGTACTTC. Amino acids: CASSQAGLEAGEQYF.

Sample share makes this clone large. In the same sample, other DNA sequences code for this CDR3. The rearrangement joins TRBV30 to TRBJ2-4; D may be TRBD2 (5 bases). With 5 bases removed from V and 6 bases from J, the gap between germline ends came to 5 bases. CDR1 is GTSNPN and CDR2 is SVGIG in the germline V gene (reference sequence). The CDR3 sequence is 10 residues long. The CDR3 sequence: CAWGLNIQYF. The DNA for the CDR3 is TGTGCCTGGGGACTAAACATTCAGTACTTC.

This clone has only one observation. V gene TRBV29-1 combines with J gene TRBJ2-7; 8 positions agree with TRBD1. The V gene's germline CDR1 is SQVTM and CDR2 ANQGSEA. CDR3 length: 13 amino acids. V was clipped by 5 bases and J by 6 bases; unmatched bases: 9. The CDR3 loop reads CSVRGTGQGEQYF. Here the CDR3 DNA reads TGCAGCGTTCGCGGGACAGGACAAGGCGAGCAGTACTTC.

The CDR3 DNA is TGTGCCACCCAGGGCTCAGGGTCGTTAACTGAAGCTTTCTTT. Translated: CATQGSGSLTEAFF. This chain uses TRBV19 with TRBJ1-1; tentatively, D is TRBD1 (5 bases). With 10 bases removed from V and 5 bases from J, the gap between germline ends came to 20 bases. The length of the CDR3 is 14 residues. Germline CDR1 and CDR2: LNHDA and SQIVND (reference sequence).

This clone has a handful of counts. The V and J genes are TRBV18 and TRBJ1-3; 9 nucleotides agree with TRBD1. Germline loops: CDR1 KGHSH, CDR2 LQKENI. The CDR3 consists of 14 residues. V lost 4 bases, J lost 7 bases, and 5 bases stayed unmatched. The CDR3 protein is CASSRGQGGNTIYF. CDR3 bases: TGTGCCAGCTCACGGGGACAGGGCGGCAACACCATATATTTT. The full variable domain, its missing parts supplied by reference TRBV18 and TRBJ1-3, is NAGVMQNPRHLVRRRGQEARLRCSPMKGHSHVYWYRQLPEEGLKFMVYLQKENIIDESGMPKERFSAEFPKEGPSILRIQQVVRGDSAAYFCASSRGQGGNTIYFGEGSWLTVV.

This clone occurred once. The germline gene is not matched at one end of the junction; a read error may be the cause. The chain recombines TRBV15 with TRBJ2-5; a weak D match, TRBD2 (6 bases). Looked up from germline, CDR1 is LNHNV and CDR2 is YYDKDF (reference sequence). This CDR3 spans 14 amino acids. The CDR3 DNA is TGTGCCACCAGCCGAGAGGGACTTGGGGAAACCCAGTACTTC. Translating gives CATSREGLGETQYF.

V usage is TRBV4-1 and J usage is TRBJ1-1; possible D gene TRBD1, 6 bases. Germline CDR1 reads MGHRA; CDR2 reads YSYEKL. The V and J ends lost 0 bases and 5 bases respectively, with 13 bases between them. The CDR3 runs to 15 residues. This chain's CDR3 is CASSQEGGGSTEAFF. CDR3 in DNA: TGCGCCAGCAGCCAAGAAGGGGGGGGATCGACTGAAGCTTTCTTT.

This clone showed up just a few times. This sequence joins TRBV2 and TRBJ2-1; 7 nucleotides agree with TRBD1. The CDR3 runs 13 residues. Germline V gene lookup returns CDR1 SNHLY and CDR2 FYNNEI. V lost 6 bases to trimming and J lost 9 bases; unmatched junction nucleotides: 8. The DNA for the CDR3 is TGTGCCAGCAGCGATCCTCCAGGGGGTGAGCAGTTCTTC. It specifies CASSDPPGGEQFF.

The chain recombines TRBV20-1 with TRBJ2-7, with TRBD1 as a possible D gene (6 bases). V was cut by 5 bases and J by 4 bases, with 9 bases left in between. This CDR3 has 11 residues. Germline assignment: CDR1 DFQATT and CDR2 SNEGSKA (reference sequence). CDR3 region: CSASQGYEQYF. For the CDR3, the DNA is TGCAGTGCTTCACAGGGTTACGAGCAGTACTTC.

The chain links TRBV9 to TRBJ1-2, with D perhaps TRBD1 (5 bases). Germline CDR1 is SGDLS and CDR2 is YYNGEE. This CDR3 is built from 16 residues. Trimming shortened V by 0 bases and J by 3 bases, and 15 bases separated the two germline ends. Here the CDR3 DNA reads TGTGCCAGCAGCGTAGACGGTAGGGGAAGTCACTATGGCTACACCTTC. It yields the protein CASSVDGRGSHYGYTF.

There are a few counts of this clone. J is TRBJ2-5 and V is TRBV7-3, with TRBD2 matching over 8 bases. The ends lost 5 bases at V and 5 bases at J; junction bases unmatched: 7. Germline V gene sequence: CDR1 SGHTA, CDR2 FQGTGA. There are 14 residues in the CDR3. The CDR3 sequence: CASSPRAGVETQYF. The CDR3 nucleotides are TGTGCCAGCAGCCCTAGAGCGGGAGTGGAGACCCAGTACTTC.

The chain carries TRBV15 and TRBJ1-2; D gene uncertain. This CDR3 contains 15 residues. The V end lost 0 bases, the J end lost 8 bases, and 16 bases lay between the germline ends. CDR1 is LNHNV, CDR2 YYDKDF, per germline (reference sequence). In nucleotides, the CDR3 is TGTGCCACCAGCAGAGATAGGTCGGGTCTTGGCGGCTACACCTTC. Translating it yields CATSRDRSGLGGYTF.

The chain's CDR3 is CASGRREAYNEQFF. In DNA, the CDR3 is TGTGCCAGCGGTAGGCGCGAGGCCTACAATGAGCAGTTCTTC. The gene calls are TRBV6-5 and TRBJ2-1; D call uncertain. The CDR3 covers 14 residues. CDR1 and CDR2 (germline): MNHEY, SVGAGI. Trimming took 8 bases from V and 2 from J, leaving 13 bases between them.

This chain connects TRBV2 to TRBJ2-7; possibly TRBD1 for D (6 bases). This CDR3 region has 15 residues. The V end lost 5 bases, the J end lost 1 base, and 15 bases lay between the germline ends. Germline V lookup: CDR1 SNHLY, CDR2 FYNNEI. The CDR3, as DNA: TGTGCCAGCAGTTCTATCGGGACACGATCCTACGAGCAGTACTTC. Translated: CASSSIGTRSYEQYF.

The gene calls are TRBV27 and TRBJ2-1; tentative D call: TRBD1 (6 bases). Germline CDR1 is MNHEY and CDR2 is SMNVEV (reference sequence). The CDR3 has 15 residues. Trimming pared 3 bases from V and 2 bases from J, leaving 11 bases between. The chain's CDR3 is CASSFMTGTYNEQFF. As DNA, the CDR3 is TGTGCCAGCAGTTTCATGACAGGTACCTACAATGAGCAGTTCTTC.

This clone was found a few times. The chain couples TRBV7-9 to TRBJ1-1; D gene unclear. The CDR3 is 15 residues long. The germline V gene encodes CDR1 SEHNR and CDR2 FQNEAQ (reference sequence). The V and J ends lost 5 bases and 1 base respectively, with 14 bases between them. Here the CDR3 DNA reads TGTGCCAGCAGCAAGAGCGGAGTACCGAACACTGAAGCTTTCTTT. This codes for CASSKSGVPNTEAFF.

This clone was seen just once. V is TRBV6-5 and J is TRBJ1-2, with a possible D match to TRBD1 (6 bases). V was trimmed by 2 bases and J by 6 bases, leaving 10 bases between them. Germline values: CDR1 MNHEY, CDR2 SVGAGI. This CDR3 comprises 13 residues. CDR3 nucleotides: TGTGCCAGCAGTTACCCCGGGGGGCATGGCTACACCTTC. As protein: CASSYPGGHGYTF.

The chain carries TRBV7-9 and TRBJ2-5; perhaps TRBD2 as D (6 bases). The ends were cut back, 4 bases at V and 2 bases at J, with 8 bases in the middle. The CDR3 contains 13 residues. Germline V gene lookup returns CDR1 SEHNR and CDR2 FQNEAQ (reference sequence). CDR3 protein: CASSSGLQETQYF. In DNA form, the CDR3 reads TGTGCCAGCAGCTCAGGACTACAAGAGACCCAGTACTTC.

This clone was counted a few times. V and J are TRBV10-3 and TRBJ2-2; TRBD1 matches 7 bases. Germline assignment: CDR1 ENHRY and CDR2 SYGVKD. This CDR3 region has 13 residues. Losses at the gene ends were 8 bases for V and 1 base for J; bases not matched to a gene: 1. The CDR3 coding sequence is TGTGCCATCCAGGGGGAGAACACCGGGGAGCTGTTTTTT. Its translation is CAIQGENTGELFF.

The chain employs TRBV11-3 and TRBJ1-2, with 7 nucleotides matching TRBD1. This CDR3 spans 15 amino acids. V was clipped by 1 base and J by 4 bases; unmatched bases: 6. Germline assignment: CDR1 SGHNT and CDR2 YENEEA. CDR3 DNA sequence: TGTGCCAGCAGCTTAGGGGGACAGCTGAGCTATGGCTACACCTTC. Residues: CASSLGGQLSYGYTF. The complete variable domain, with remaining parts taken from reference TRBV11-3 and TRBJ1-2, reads EAGVVQSPRYKIIEKKQPVAFWCNPISGHNTLYWYLQNLGQGPELLIRYENEEAVDDSQLPKDRFSAERLKGVDSTLKIQPAELGDSAVYLCASSLGGQLSYGYTFGSGTRLTVV.

The CDR3 region is CASRSGDRVYNEQFF. CDR3 nucleotide sequence: TGTGCCAGCAGGAGTGGGGACAGGGTTTACAATGAGCAGTTCTTC. This chain connects TRBV7-8 to TRBJ2-1; 9 nucleotides agree with TRBD1. This CDR3 region has 15 residues. Germline CDR1 reads SGHVS; CDR2 reads FQNEAQ. Trimming at V came to 6 bases and at J to 4 bases, leaving 7 bases not matched to a gene.

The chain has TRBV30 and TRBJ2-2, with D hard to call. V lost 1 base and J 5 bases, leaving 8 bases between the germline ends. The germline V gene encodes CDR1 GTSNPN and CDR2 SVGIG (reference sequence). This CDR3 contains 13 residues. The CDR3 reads CAWSGLETGELFF. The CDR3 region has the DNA TGTGCCTGGAGTGGACTGGAGACCGGGGAGCTGTTTTTT.

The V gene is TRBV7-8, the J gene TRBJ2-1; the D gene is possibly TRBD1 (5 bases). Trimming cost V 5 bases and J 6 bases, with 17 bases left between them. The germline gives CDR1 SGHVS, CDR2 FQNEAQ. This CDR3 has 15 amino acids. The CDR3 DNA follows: TGTGCCAGCAGCCGCAGGGCCCTGATGCTCAATGAGCAGTTCTTC. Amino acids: CASSRRALMLNEQFF.

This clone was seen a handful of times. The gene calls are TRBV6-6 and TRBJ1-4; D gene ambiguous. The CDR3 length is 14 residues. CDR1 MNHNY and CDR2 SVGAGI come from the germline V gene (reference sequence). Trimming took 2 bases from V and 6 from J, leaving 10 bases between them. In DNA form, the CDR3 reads TGTGCCAGCAGTTACACGGGGAGGGATGAAAAACTGTTTTTT. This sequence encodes CASSYTGRDEKLFF.

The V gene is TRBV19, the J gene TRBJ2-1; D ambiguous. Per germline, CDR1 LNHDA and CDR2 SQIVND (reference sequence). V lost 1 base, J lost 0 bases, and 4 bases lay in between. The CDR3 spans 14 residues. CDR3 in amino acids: CASSIVSSYNEQFF. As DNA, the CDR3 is TGTGCCAGTAGTATAGTCAGCTCCTACAATGAGCAGTTCTTC. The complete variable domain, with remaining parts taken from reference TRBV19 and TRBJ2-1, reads DGGITQSPKYLFRKEGQNVTLSCEQNLNHDAMYWYRQDPGQGLRLIYYSQIVNDFQKGDIAEGYSVSREKKESFPLTVTSAQKNPTAFYLCASSIVSSYNEQFFGPGTRLTVL.

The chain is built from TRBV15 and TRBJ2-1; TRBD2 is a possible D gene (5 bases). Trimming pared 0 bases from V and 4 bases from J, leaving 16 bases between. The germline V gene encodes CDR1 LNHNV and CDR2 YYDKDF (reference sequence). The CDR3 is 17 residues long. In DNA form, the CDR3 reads TGTGCCACCAGCAGAGAAGGGATAGGACTCAGGTACAATGAGCAGTTCTTC. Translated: CATSREGIGLRYNEQFF.